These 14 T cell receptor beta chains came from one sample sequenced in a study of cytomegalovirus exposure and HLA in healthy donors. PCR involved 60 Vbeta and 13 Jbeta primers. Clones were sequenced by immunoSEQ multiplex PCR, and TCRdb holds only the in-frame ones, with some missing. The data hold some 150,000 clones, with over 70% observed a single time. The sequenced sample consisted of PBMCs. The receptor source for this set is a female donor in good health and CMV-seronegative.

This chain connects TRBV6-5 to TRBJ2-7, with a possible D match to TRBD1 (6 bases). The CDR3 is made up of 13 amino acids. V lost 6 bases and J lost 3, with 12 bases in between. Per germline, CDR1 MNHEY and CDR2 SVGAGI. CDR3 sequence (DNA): TGTGCCAGCAGCAGGGGTGGATTCTACGAGCAGTACTTC. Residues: CASSRGGFYEQYF.

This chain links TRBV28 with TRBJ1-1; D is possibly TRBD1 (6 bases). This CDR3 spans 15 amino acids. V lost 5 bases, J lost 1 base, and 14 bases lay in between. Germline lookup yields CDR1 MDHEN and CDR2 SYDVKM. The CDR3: CASSLMRTANTEAFF. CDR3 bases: TGTGCCAGCAGTCTGATGAGGACAGCGAACACTGAAGCTTTCTTT.

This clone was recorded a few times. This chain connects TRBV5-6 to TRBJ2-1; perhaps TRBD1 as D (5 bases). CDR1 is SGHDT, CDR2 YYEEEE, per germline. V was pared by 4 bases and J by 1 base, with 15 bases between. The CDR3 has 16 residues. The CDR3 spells CASSPRQGRSYNEQFF. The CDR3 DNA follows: TGTGCCAGCAGCCCCCGGCAGGGTCGTTCCTACAATGAGCAGTTCTTC. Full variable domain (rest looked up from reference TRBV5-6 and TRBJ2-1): DAGVTQSPTHLIKTRGQQVTLRCSPKSGHDTVSWYQQALGQGPQFIFQYYEEEERQRGNFPDRFSGHQFPNYSSELNVNALLLGDSALYLCASSPRQGRSYNEQFFGPGTRLTVL.

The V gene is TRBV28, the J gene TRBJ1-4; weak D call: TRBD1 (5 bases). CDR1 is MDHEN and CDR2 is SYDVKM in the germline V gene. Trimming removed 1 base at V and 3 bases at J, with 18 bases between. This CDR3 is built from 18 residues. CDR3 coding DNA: TGTGCCAGCAGTTTATCGCCGGGGGAGGCGGTAGCTAATGAAAAACTGTTTTTT. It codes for CASSLSPGEAVANEKLFF.

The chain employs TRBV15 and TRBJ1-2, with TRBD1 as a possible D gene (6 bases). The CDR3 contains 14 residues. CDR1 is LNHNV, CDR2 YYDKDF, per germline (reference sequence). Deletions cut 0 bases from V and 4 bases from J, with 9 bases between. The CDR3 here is CATSRDRQAYGYTF. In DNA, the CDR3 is TGTGCCACCAGCAGAGATCGACAGGCCTATGGCTACACCTTC. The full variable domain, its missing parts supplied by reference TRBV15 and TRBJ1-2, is DAMVIQNPRYQVTQFGKPVTLSCSQTLNHNVMYWYQQKSSQAPKLLFHYYDKDFNNEADTPDNFQSRRPNTSFCFLDIRSPGLGDTAMYLCATSRDRQAYGYTFGSGTRLTVV.

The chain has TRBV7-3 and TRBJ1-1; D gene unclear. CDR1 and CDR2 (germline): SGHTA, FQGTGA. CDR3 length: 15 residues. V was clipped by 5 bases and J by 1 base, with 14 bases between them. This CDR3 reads CASSTTRAENTEAFF. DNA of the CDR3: TGTGCCAGCAGCACGACGAGGGCTGAGAACACTGAAGCTTTCTTT.

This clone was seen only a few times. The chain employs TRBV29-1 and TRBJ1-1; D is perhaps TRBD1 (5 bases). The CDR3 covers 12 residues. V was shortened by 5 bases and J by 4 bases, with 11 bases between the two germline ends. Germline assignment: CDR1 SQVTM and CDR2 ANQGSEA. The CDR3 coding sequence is TGCAGCGTTCTCAGGGATGGCACTGAAGCTTTCTTT. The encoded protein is CSVLRDGTEAFF.

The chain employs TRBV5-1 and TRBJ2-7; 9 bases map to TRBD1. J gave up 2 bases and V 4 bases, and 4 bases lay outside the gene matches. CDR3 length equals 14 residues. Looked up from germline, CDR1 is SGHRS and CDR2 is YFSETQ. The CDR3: CASSGQGNTYEQYF. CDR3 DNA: TGCGCCAGCAGCGGACAGGGGAACACCTACGAGCAGTACTTC.

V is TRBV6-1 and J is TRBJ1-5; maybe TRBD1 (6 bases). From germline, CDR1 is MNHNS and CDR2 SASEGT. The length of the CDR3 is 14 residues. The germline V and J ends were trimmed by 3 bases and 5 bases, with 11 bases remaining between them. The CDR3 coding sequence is TGTGCCAGCAGTGAGTACAGGGCCCATCAGCCCCAGCATTTT. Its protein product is CASSEYRAHQPQHF.

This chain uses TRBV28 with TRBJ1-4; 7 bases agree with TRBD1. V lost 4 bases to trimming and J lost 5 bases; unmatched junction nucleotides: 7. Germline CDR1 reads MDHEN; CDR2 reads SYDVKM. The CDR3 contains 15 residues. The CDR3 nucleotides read TGTGCCAGCAGTTCATTAGACAGGGAGAATGAAAAACTGTTTTTT. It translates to CASSSLDRENEKLFF.

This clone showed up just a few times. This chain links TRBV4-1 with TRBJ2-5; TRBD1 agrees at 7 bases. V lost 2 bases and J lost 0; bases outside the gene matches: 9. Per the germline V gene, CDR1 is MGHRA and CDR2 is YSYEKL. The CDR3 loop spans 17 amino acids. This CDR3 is CASSQTRAQGYQETQYF. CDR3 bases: TGCGCCAGCAGCCAAACCCGGGCACAGGGGTACCAAGAGACCCAGTACTTC.

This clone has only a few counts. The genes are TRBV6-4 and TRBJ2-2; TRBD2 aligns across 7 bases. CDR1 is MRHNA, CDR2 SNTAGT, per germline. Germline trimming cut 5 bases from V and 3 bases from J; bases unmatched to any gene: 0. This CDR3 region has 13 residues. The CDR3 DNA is TGTGCCAGCAGTCGGGAGGACACCGGGGAGCTGTTTTTT. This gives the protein CASSREDTGELFF.

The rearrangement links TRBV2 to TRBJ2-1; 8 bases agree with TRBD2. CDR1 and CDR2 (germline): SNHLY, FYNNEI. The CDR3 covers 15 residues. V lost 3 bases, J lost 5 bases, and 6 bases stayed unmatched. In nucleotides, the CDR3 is TGTGCCAGCAGTGATTGGCGGGGGGCCGACAATGAGCAGTTCTTC. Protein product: CASSDWRGADNEQFF.

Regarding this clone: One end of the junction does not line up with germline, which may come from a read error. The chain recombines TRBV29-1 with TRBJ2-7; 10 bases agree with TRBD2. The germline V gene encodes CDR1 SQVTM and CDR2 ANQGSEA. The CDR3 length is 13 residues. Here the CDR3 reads CSVENPGLAAPSF. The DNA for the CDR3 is TGCAGCGTTGAAAACCCCGGACTAGCGGCCCCGAGCTTC.